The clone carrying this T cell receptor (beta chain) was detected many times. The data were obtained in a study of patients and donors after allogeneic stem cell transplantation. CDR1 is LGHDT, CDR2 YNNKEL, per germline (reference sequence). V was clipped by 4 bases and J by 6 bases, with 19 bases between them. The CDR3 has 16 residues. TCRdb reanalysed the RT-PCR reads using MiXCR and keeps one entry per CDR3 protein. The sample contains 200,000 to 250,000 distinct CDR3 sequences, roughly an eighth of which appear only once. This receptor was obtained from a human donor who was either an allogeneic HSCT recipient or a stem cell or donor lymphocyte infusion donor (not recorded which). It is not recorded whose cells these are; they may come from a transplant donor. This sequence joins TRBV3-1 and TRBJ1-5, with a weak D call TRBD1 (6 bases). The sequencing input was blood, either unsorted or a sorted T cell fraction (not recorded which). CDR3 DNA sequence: TGTGCCAGCAGCCCGGGGGGGGGGCGGGTCAGTCAGCCCCAGCATTTT. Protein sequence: CASSPGGGRVSQPQHF.